In its sample, the clone carrying this T cell receptor (beta chain) was seen once. V shed 1 base and J shed 0 bases, with 3 bases lying between them. CDR3 size: 14 residues. Per germline, CDR1 LGHNA and CDR2 YNFKEQ. Authors' analysis steps: For nucleated cells, counts were estimated from reference gene primer amplification. The method was immunoSEQ multiplex PCR; TCRdb's version includes in-frame clones alone and lacks a portion of them. V, J and clone size are those of that table, while D and trimming were read from the DNA. The profile shows under 350,000 clones, around nine tenths of them singletons. These data originate in a study of blood T cell repertoires in COVID-19.

This chain links TRBV4-2 with TRBJ1-4; no firm D call. This TCR was sampled from a man between 65 and 80 years old with acute or convalescent COVID-19. Sequenced: peripheral blood. The DNA for the CDR3 is TGTGCCAGCAGCCAAGCTACAACTAATGAAAAACTGTTTTTT. Amino acids: CASSQATTNEKLFF.